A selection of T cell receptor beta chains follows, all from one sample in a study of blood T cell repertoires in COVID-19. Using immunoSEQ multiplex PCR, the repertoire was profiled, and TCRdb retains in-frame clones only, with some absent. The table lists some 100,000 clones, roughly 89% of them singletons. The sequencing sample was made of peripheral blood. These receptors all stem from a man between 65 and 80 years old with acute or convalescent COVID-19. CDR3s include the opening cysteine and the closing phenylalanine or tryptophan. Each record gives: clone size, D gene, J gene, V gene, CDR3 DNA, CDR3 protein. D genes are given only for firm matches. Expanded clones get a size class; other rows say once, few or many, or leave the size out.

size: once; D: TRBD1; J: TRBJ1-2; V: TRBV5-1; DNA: TGCGCCAGCAGCAGAACCGGGACAGGGGAGTATGGCTACACCTTC; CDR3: CASSRTGTGEYGYTF
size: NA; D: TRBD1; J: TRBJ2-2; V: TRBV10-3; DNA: TGTGCCATCAGGCGGCAGGGGGCTTCCGGGGAGCTGTTTTTT; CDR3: CAIRRQGASGELFF
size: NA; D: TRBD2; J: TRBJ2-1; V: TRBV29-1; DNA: TGCAGCGTTGCCCGACTAGCGGGAGACTACAATGAGCAGTTCTTC; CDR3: CSVARLAGDYNEQFF
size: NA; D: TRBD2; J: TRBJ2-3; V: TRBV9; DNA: TGTGCCAGCAGCGTAGGACTAGCGACAGATACGCAGTATTTT; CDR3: CASSVGLATDTQYF
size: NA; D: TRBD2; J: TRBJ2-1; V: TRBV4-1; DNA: TGCGCCAGCAGCCGACACCCGGGACTAGCGGGAGAAGGGAATGAGCAGTTCTTC; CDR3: CASSRHPGLAGEGNEQFF
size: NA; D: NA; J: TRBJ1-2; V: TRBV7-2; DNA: TGTGCCAGCAGCTTAAGGAGTCCCCCAGATGGCTACACCTTC; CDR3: CASSLRSPPDGYTF
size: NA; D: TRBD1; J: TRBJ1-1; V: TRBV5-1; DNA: TGCGCCAGCAGCCCGCAGCCCGGGACAGGGAACGCTGAAGCTTTCTTT; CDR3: CASSPQPGTGNAEAFF
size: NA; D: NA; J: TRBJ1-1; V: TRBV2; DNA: TGTGCCAGCAGTGAAGCGGGGGGGGGCACTGAAGCTTTCTTT; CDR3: CASSEAGGGTEAFF
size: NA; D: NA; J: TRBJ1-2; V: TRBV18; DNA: TGTGCCAGCTCACCCGGACAGAGCCTTGGTTATGGCTACACCTTC; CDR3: CASSPGQSLGYGYTF
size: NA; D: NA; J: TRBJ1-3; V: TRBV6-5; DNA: TGTGCCAGCAACAACCCAGGTCCTCGTGGAAACACCATATATTTT; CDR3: CASNNPGPRGNTIYF
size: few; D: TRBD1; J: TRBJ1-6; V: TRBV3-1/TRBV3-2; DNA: TGTGCCAGCAGCGCCGGGACAGCGTTTCGTCCCCTCCACTTT; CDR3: CASSAGTAFRPLHF
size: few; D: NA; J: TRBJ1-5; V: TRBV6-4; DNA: TGTGCCAGCAGTGCTTCTTACAGGCAGATAAATCAGCCCCAGCATTTT; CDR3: CASSASYRQINQPQHF
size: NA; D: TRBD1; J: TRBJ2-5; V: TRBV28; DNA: TGTGCCAGCAGTTTTCTCCGGGACAGGGAGGAGACCCAGTACTTC; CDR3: CASSFLRDREETQYF
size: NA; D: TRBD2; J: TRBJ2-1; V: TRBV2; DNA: TGTGCCAGCAGTGTTCGGACTAGATACAATGAGCAGTTCTTC; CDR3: CASSVRTRYNEQFF